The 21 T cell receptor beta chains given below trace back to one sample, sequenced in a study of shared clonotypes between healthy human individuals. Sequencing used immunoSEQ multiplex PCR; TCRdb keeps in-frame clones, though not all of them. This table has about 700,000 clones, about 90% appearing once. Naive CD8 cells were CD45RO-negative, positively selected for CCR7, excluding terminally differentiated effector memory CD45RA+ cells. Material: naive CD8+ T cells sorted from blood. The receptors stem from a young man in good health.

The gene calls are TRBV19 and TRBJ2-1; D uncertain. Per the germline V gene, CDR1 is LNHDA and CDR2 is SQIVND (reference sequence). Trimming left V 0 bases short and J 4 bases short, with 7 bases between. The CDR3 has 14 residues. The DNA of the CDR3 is TGTGCCAGTAGTATAGACTTCAAGTACAATGAGCAGTTCTTC. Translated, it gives CASSIDFKYNEQFF.

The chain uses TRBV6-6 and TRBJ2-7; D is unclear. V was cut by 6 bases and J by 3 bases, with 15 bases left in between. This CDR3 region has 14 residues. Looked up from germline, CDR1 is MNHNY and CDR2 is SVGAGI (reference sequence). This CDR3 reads CASSIGPGFYEQYF. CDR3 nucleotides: TGTGCCAGCAGCATAGGGCCTGGTTTCTACGAGCAGTACTTC.

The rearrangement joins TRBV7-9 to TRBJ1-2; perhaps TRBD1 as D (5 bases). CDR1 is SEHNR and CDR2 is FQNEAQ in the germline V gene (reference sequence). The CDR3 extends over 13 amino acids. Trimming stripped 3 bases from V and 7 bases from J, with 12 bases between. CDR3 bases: TGTGCCAGCAGCTTTCAAGGGGCGGGTGGCTACACCTTC. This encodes CASSFQGAGGYTF.

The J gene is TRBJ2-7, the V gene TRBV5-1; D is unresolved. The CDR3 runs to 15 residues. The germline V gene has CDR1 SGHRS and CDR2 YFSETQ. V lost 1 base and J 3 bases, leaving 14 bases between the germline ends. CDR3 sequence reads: CASSLHRAVNYEQYF. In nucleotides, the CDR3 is TGCGCCAGCAGCTTGCACCGGGCGGTCAACTACGAGCAGTACTTC.

In nucleotides, the CDR3 is TGTGCCACCAGCTACAGGGAAAACGGAAACACCATATATTTT. Encoded protein: CATSYRENGNTIYF. The chain joins TRBV15 to TRBJ1-3, with D perhaps TRBD1 (6 bases). V was clipped by 5 bases and J by 4 bases, with 12 bases between them. CDR1 and CDR2 from the germline V gene are LNHNV and YYDKDF (reference sequence). The CDR3 has 14 amino acids.

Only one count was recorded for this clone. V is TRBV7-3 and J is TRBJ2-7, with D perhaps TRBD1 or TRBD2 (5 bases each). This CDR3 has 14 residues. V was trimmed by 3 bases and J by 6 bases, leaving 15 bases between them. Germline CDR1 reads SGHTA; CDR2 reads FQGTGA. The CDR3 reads CASSFLDGDGEQYF. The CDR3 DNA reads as TGTGCCAGCAGCTTCCTAGACGGGGACGGCGAGCAGTACTTC.

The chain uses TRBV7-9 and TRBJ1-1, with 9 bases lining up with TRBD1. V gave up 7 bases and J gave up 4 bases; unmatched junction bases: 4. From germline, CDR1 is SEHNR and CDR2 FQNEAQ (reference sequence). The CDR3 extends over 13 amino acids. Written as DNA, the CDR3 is TGTGCCAGCAACACAGGGGGCGGCACTGAAGCTTTCTTT. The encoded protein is CASNTGGGTEAFF.

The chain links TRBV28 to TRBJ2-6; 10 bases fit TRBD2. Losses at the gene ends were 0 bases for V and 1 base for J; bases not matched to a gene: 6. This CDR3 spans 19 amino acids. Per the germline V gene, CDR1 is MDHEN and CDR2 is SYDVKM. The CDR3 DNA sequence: TGTGCCAGCAGTTTATGGAGCTCTAGCGGGAGATCTGGGGCCAACGTCCTGACTTTC. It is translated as CASSLWSSSGRSGANVLTF.

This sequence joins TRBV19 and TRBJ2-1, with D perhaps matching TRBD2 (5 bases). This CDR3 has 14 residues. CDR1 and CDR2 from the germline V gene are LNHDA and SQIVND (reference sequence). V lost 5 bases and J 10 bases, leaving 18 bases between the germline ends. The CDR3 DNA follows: TGTGCCAGTAGTCCGCTATCCCTAGCTCAGGAGCAGTTCTTC. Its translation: CASSPLSLAQEQFF.

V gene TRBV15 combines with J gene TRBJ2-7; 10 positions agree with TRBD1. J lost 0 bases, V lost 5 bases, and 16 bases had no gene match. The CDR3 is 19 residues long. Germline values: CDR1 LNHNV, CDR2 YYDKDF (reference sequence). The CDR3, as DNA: TGTGCCACCAGCGGCCCCGGGACAGGGGATCCCCCTAGCTCCTACGAGCAGTACTTC. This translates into CATSGPGTGDPPSSYEQYF. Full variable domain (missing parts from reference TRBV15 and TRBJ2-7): DAMVIQNPRYQVTQFGKPVTLSCSQTLNHNVMYWYQQKSSQAPKLLFHYYDKDFNNEADTPDNFQSRRPNTSFCFLDIRSPGLGDTAMYLCATSGPGTGDPPSSYEQYFGPGTRLTVT.

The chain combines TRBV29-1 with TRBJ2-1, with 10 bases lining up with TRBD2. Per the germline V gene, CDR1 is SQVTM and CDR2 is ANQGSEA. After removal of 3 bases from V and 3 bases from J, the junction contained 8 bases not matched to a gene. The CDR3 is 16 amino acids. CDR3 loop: CSVEGLAGVRYNEQFF. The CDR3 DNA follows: TGCAGCGTTGAGGGGCTAGCGGGAGTTCGCTACAATGAGCAGTTCTTC.

The CDR3 sequence: CASSPPPPRDQETQYF. The DNA of the CDR3 is TGTGCCAGCTCACCCCCGCCACCCCGGGACCAAGAGACCCAGTACTTC. The chain couples TRBV18 to TRBJ2-5; D unclear. Trimming removed 3 bases at V and 0 bases at J, with 14 bases between. The CDR3 sequence is 16 residues long. Per germline, CDR1 KGHSH and CDR2 LQKENI.

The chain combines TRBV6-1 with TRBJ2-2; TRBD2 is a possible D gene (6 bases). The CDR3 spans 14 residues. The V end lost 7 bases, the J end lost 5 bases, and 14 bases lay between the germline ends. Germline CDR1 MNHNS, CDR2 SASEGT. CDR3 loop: CASTHGTRTGELFF. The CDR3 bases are TGTGCCAGCACCCATGGGACTCGTACCGGGGAGCTGTTTTTT.

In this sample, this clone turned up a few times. This CDR3 reads CASIGHTGTEAFF. Here the CDR3 DNA reads TGTGCCAGCATTGGGCACACGGGCACTGAAGCTTTCTTT. This sequence joins TRBV6-1 and TRBJ1-1, with D unresolved. The CDR3 length is 13 residues. V gave up 7 bases and J gave up 4 bases, with 13 bases separating them. CDR1 is MNHNS, CDR2 SASEGT, per germline.

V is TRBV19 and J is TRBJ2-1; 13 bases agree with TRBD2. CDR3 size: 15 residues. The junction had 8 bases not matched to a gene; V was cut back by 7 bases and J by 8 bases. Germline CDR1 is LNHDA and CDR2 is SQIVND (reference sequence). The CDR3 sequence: CASMGLAGNTDEQFF. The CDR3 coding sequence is TGTGCCAGTATGGGACTAGCGGGAAATACGGATGAGCAGTTCTTC.

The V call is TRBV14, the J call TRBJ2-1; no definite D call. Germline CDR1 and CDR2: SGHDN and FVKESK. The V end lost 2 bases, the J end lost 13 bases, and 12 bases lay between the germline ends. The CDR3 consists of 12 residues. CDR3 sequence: CASSQILPTQFF. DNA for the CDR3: TGTGCCAGCAGCCAAATTCTCCCAACACAGTTCTTC.

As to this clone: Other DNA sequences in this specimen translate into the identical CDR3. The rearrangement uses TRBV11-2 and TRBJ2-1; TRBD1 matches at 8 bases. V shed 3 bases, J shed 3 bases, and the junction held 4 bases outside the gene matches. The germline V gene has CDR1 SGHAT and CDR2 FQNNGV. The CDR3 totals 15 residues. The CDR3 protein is CASSFDRGGYNEQFF. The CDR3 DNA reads TGTGCCAGCAGCTTCGACAGGGGAGGCTACAATGAGCAGTTCTTC.

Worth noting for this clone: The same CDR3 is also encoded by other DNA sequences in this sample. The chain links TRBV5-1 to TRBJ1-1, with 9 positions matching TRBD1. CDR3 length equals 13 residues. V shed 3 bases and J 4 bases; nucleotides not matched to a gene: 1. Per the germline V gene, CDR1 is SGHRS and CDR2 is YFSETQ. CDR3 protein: CASSSTGGTEAFF. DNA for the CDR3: TGCGCCAGCAGCTCGACAGGGGGCACTGAAGCTTTCTTT.

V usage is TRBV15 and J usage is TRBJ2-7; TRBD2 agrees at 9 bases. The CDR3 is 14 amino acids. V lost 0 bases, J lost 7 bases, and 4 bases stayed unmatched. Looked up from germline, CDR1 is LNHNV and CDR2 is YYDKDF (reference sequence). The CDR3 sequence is CATSRDHAGGEQYF. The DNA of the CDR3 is TGTGCCACCAGCAGAGATCACGCGGGAGGGGAGCAGTACTTC.

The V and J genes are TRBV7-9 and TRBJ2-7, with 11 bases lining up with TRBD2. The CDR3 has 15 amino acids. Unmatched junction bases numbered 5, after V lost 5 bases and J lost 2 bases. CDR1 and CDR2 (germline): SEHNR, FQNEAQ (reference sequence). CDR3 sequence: CASSPPTSGAYEQYF. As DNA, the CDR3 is TGTGCCAGCAGCCCACCGACTAGCGGGGCCTACGAGCAGTACTTC.

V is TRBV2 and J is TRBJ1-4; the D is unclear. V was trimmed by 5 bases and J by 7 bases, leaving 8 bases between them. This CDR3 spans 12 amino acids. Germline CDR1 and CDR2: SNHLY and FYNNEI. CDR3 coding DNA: TGTGCCAGCAGTTATGGTTCTGAAAAACTGTTTTTT. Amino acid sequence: CASSYGSEKLFF.